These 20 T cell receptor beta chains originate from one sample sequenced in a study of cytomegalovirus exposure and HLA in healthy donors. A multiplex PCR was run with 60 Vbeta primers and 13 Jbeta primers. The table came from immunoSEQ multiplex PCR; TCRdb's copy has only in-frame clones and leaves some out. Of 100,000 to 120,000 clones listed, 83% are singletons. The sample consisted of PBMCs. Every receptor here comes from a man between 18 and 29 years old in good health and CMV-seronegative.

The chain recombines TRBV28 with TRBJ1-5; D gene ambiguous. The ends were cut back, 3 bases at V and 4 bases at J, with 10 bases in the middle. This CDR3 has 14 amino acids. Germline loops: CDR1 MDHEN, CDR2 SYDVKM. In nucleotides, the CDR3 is TGTGCCAGCAGTTTTGAGGATCGGAATCAGCCCCAGCATTTT. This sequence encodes CASSFEDRNQPQHF.

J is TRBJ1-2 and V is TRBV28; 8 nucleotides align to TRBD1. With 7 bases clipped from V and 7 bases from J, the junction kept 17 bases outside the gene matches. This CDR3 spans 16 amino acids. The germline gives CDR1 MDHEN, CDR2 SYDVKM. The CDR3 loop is CASNIRGAGGAGGYTF. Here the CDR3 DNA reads TGTGCCAGCAACATCCGGGGGGCAGGGGGCGCCGGTGGCTACACCTTC.

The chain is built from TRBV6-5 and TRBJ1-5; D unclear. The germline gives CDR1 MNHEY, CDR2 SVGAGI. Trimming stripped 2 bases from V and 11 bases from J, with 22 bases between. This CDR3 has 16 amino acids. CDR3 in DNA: TGTGCCAGCAGTTACCGCGACATCGGATTTTTGTCAGCCCAGCATTTT. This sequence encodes CASSYRDIGFLSAQHF.

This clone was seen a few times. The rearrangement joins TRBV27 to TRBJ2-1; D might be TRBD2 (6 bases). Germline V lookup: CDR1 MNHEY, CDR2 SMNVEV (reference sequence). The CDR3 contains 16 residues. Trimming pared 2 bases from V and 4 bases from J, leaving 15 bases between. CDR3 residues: CASSLRVTRWYNEQFF. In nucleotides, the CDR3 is TGTGCCAGCAGTTTAAGGGTGACTAGATGGTACAATGAGCAGTTCTTC.

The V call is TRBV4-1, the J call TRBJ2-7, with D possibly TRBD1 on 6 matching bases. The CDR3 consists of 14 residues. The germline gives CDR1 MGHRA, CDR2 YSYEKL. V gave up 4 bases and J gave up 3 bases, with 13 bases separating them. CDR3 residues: CASSLTGQNYEQYF. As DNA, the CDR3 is TGCGCCAGCAGCCTTACCGGACAGAACTACGAGCAGTACTTC.

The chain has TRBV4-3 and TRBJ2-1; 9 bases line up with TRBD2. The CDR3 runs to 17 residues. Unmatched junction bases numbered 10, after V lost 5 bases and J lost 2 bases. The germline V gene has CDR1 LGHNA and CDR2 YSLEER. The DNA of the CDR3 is TGCGCCAGCAGCTCGAGGACTAGCGCCCTCACCTACAATGAGCAGTTCTTC. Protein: CASSSRTSALTYNEQFF.

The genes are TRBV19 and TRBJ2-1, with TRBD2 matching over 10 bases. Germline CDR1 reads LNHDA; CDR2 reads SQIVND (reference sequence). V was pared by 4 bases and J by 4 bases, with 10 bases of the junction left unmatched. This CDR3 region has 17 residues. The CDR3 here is CASSSIIAGGRYNEQFF. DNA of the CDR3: TGTGCCAGTAGTAGCATAATAGCGGGAGGCCGTTACAATGAGCAGTTCTTC.

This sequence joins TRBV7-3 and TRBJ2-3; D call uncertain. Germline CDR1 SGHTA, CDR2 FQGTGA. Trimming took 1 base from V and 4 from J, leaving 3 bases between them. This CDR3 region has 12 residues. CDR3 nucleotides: TGTGCCAGCAGCTTAAGCGCAGATACGCAGTATTTT. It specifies CASSLSADTQYF.

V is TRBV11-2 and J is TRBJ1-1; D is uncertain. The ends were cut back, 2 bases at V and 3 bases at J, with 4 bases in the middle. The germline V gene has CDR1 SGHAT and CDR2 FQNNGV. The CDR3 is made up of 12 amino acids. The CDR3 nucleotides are TGTGCCAGCAGCTTAACTGACACTGAAGCTTTCTTT. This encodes CASSLTDTEAFF.

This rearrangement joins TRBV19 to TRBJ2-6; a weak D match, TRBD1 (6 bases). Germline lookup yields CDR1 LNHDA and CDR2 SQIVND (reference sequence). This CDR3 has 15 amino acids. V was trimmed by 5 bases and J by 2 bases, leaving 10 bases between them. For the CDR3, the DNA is TGTGCCAGTAGTGCCACAGGGACTGGGGCCAACGTCCTGACTTTC. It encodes CASSATGTGANVLTF.

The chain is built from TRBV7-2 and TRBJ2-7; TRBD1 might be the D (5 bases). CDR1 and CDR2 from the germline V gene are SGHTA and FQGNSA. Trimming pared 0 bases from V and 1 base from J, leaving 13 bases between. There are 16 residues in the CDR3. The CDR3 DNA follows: TGTGCCAGCAGCTTAGCCTGGGGCGCAGGGTCCTACGAGCAGTACTTC. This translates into CASSLAWGAGSYEQYF.

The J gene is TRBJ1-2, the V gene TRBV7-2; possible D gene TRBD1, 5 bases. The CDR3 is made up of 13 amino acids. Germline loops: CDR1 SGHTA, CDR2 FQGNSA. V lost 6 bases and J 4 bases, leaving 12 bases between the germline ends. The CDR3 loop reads CASSRRVSYGYTF. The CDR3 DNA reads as TGTGCCAGCAGTCGCAGGGTTTCCTATGGCTACACCTTC.

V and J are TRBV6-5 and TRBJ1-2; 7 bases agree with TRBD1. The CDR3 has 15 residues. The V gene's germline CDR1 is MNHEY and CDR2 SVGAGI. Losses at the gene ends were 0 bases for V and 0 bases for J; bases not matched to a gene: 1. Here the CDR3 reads CASSYSGQANYGYTF. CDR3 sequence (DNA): TGTGCCAGCAGTTACTCCGGACAGGCTAACTATGGCTACACCTTC.

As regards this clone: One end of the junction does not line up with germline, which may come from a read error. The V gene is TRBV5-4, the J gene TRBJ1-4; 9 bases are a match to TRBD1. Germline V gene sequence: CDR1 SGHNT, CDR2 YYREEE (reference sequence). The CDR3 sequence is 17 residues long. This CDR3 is CASSLGGQGPTNEKLFF. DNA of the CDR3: TGTGCCAGCAGCTTGGGGGGACAGGGCCCAACGAATGAAAAACTGTTTTTT.

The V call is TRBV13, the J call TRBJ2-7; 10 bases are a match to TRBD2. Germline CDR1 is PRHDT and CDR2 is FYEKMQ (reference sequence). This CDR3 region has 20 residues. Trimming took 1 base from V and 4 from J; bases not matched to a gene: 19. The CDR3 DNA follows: TGTGCCAGCAGCTTAGCCCAACCTTTGGGCCTTACTAGCGGGAAATACGAGCAGTACTTC. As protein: CASSLAQPLGLTSGKYEQYF. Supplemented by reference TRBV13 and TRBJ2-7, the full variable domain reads AAGVIQSPRHLIKEKRETATLKCYPIPRHDTVYWYQQGPGQDPQFLISFYEKMQSDKGSIPDRFSAQQFSDYHSELNMSSLELGDSALYFCASSLAQPLGLTSGKYEQYFGPGTRLTVT.

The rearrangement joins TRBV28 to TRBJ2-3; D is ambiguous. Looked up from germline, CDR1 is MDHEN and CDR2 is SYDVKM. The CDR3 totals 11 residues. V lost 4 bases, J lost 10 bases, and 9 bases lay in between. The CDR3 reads CASSWANAQYF. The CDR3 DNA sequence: TGTGCCAGCAGTTGGGCGAACGCGCAGTATTTT. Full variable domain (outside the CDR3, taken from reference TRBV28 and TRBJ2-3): DVKVTQSSRYLVKRTGEKVFLECVQDMDHENMFWYRQDPGLGLRLIYFSYDVKMKEKGDIPEGYSVSREKKERFSLILESASTNQTSMYLCASSWANAQYFGPGTRLTVL.

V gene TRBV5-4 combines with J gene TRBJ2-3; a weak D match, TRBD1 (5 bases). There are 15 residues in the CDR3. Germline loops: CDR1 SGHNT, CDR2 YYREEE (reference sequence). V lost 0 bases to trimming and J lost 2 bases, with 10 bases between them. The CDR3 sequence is CASSLERGPTDTQYF. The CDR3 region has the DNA TGTGCCAGCAGCTTGGAAAGGGGCCCCACAGATACGCAGTATTTT.

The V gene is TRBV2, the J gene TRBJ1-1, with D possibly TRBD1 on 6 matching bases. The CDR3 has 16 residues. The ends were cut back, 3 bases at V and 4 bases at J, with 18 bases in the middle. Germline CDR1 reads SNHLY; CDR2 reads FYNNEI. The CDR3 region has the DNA TGTGCCAGCAGTGACTCTCCCGGACAGACGGGCACTGAAGCTTTCTTT. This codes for CASSDSPGQTGTEAFF. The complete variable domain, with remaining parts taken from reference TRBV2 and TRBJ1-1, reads EPEVTQTPSHQVTQMGQEVILRCVPISNHLYFYWYRQILGQKVEFLVSFYNNEISEKSEIFDDQFSVERPDGSNFTLKIRSTKLEDSAMYFCASSDSPGQTGTEAFFGQGTRLTVV.

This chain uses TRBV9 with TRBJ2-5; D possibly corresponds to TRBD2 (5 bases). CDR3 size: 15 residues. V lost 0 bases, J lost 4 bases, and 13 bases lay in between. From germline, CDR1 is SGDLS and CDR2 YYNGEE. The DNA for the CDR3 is TGTGCCAGCAGCGTAGCTCCGGGGAAGGGAGAGACCCAGTACTTC. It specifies CASSVAPGKGETQYF.

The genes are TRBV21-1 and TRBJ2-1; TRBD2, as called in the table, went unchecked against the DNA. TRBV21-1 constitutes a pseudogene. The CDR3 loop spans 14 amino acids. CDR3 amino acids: CAGGGSNTYNEQFF. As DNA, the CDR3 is TGTGCAGGCGGGGGGTCAAACACCTACAATGAGCAGTTCTTC.